The 23 T cell receptor beta chains listed next were all sequenced from one sample in a study of CD8+ T cells in alopecia areata. Treatment of the sample: oral pan-JAK inhibitor, 5-10 mg twice daily. RNA was isolated and reverse transcribed to cDNA, the sequencing template. Some clones are missing from TCRdb's copy, which holds only in-frame ones; the method was immunoSEQ multiplex PCR. The repertoire holds fewer than 200,000 clones, with around three fifths as singletons. The sequenced sample was CD4+ T cells sorted from blood, obtained at week 24, from a patient treated with tofacitinib. These receptors all come from a human donor with alopecia areata.

The chain carries TRBV5-1 and TRBJ1-6, with D unclear. V dropped 0 bases and J dropped 0 bases, with 4 bases sitting between them. Per the germline V gene, CDR1 is SGHRS and CDR2 is YFSETQ. There are 15 residues in the CDR3. The CDR3 here is CASSLGGSYNSPLHF. DNA for the CDR3: TGCGCCAGCAGCTTGGGAGGCTCCTATAATTCACCCCTCCACTTT.

The chain couples TRBV2 to TRBJ2-3; D ambiguous. This CDR3 region has 14 residues. Deletions cut 10 bases from V and 2 bases from J, with 16 bases between. The germline V gene has CDR1 SNHLY and CDR2 FYNNEI. The CDR3 DNA reads as TGTGCCACCAAAACCGGGCCTGACACAGATACGCAGTATTTT. The encoded protein is CATKTGPDTDTQYF.

The chain carries TRBV28 and TRBJ2-5, with D possibly matching TRBD2 (6 bases). This CDR3 comprises 15 residues. Germline V gene data show CDR1 as MDHEN and CDR2 as SYDVKM. Trimming stripped 5 bases from V and 5 bases from J, with 18 bases between. The CDR3 DNA reads as TGTGCCAGCAGTCCCGCCGGGCGGGGTGGGGAGACCCAGTACTTC. This codes for CASSPAGRGGETQYF.

This chain joins TRBV29-1 and TRBJ2-4; 10 nucleotides line up with TRBD1. The CDR3 length is 15 residues. Losses at the gene ends were 5 bases for V and 3 bases for J; bases not matched to a gene: 7. Germline assignment: CDR1 SQVTM and CDR2 ANQGSEA. This CDR3 reads CSVWEGTGVKNIQYF. CDR3 in DNA: TGCAGCGTTTGGGAAGGGACAGGGGTCAAAAACATTCAGTACTTC.

The V gene is TRBV29-1, the J gene TRBJ1-2; D perhaps matches TRBD1 (6 bases). The CDR3 has 16 residues. In germline, CDR1 is SQVTM, CDR2 ANQGSEA. Between the trimmed V and J ends, which lost 3 bases and 5 bases, there was a span of 22 bases. In DNA, the CDR3 is TGCAGCGTTGACCCCCCGGGACAAGATACCCGATATGGCTACACCTTC. It translates to CSVDPPGQDTRYGYTF. Supplemented by reference TRBV29-1 and TRBJ1-2, the full variable domain reads SAVISQKPSRDICQRGTSLTIQCQVDSQVTMMFWYRQQPGQSLTLIATANQGSEATYESGFVIDKFPISRPNLTFSTLTVSNMSPEDSSIYLCSVDPPGQDTRYGYTFGSGTRLTVV.

CDR3 bases: TGTGCCAGCAGCTTCGGATCTGGCGGTTCACCCCTCCACTTT. Amino acid sequence: CASSFGSGGSPLHF. V is TRBV11-2 and J is TRBJ1-6; D is unclear. Trimming removed 3 bases from V and 9 bases from J, with 12 bases in between. Germline V lookup: CDR1 SGHAT, CDR2 FQNNGV. This CDR3 has 14 residues.

A few counts support this clone. The genes are TRBV10-3 and TRBJ2-3; the D call may be TRBD1 or TRBD2 (5 bases each). CDR1 is ENHRY, CDR2 SYGVKD, per germline. V gave up 7 bases and J gave up 2 bases, with 22 bases separating them. The CDR3 totals 17 residues. CDR3 in DNA: TGTGCCATCAAATCCAAAGACCGGGACGCAGACACAGATACGCAGTATTTT. It is translated as CAIKSKDRDADTDTQYF.

The chain joins TRBV30 to TRBJ1-4; D might be TRBD1 (5 bases). The V and J ends lost 1 base and 7 bases respectively, with 10 bases between them. CDR1 and CDR2 (germline): GTSNPN, SVGIG (reference sequence). There are 13 residues in the CDR3. CDR3 sequence reads: CAWSGGASEKLFF. Written as DNA, the CDR3 is TGTGCCTGGAGTGGTGGGGCCAGTGAAAAACTGTTTTTT.

This clone was recorded only once. The rearrangement links TRBV30 to TRBJ1-1; D ambiguous. V was trimmed by 4 bases and J by 0 bases, leaving 15 bases between them. The germline V gene has CDR1 GTSNPN and CDR2 SVGIG (reference sequence). The CDR3 consists of 15 residues. The CDR3, as DNA: TGTGCCTGGAAAAGTCGAGTTACTATGAACACTGAAGCTTTCTTT. Translation gives CAWKSRVTMNTEAFF.

This clone was seen a few times. This chain links TRBV19 with TRBJ2-5; D unresolved. V lost 5 bases and J 4 bases, leaving 8 bases between the germline ends. Per germline, CDR1 LNHDA and CDR2 SQIVND (reference sequence). The CDR3 length is 12 residues. CDR3: CASSPRGETQYF. DNA of the CDR3: TGTGCCAGTAGTCCCAGAGGAGAGACCCAGTACTTC. Looking up the rest from reference TRBV19 and TRBJ2-5 gives the full variable domain: DGGITQSPKYLFRKEGQNVTLSCEQNLNHDAMYWYRQDPGQGLRLIYYSQIVNDFQKGDIAEGYSVSREKKESFPLTVTSAQKNPTAFYLCASSPRGETQYFGPGTRLLVL.

The CDR3 nucleotides are TGCAGCGTTGGCCGGCCCCTCAATCCCACAGATACGCAGTATTTT. Its translation: CSVGRPLNPTDTQYF. The chain links TRBV29-1 to TRBJ2-3; D uncertain. The CDR3 has 15 amino acids. The V and J ends lost 4 bases and 2 bases respectively, with 16 bases between them. Germline V CDR1 and CDR2: SQVTM, ANQGSEA.

V gene TRBV7-8 combines with J gene TRBJ1-6; D remains unclear. Trimming pared 0 bases from V and 5 bases from J, leaving 8 bases between. This CDR3 comprises 15 residues. Germline CDR1 reads SGHVS; CDR2 reads FQNEAQ. In nucleotides, the CDR3 is TGTGCCAGCAGCTTAGCTTTGGCCAATAATTCACCCCTCCACTTT. This gives the protein CASSLALANNSPLHF.

This clone is medium-sized within its sample. Other DNA sequences within the sample encode an identical CDR3. The chain couples TRBV2 to TRBJ1-1; the D gene is possibly TRBD1 (6 bases). The CDR3 is 13 residues long. Trimming shortened V by 6 bases and J by 4 bases, and 12 bases separated the two germline ends. The germline CDR1 and CDR2 sequences are SNHLY and FYNNEI. CDR3 nucleotide sequence: TGTGCCAGCAGGGTGGACAGAGGCACTGAAGCTTTCTTT. Protein: CASRVDRGTEAFF.

This sequence joins TRBV23-1 and TRBJ2-4; maybe TRBD2 (7 bases). TRBV23-1 is filed as an ORF, its function uncertain. V lost 2 bases and J lost 8, with 19 bases in between. The CDR3 loop spans 16 amino acids. CDR3 in DNA: TGCGCCAGCAGTCAACTTCGAGGGGGGGCAATGGACATTCAGTACTTC. Its protein is CASSQLRGGAMDIQYF.

The chain couples TRBV19 to TRBJ1-5; TRBD1 matches at 8 bases. J was trimmed by 1 base and V by 6 bases; bases with no gene match: 11. Germline values: CDR1 LNHDA, CDR2 SQIVND (reference sequence). The CDR3 covers 17 residues. CDR3 protein: CASRKTGGEPSNQPQHF. CDR3 coding DNA: TGTGCCAGTAGGAAAACAGGGGGAGAGCCGAGCAATCAGCCCCAGCATTTT. Full variable domain (remainder filled in from reference TRBV19 and TRBJ1-5): DGGITQSPKYLFRKEGQNVTLSCEQNLNHDAMYWYRQDPGQGLRLIYYSQIVNDFQKGDIAEGYSVSREKKESFPLTVTSAQKNPTAFYLCASRKTGGEPSNQPQHFGDGTRLSIL.

This sequence joins TRBV5-1 and TRBJ1-5; no reliable D call. CDR1 is SGHRS and CDR2 is YFSETQ in the germline V gene. Deletions cut 4 bases from V and 5 bases from J, with 10 bases between. CDR3 length: 13 residues. In DNA, the CDR3 is TGCGCCAGCAGCCCCCAAGGTGATCAGCCCCAGCATTTT. Its translation: CASSPQGDQPQHF.

V gene TRBV2 combines with J gene TRBJ2-3; 7 nucleotides line up with TRBD2. This CDR3 has 15 residues. Germline V lookup: CDR1 SNHLY, CDR2 FYNNEI. Germline trimming cut 6 bases from V and 5 bases from J; bases unmatched to any gene: 11. In DNA form, the CDR3 reads TGTGCCAGCAGCCTTAACGCAGCGGGGATAGATACGCAGTATTTT. Translating it yields CASSLNAAGIDTQYF.

The chain uses TRBV10-3 and TRBJ2-5; perhaps TRBD2 as D (5 bases). Germline V gives CDR1 ENHRY, CDR2 SYGVKD. Trimming left V 3 bases short and J 1 base short, with 9 bases between. The CDR3 has 14 residues. The CDR3 spells CAISERGAQETQYF. The DNA of the CDR3 is TGTGCCATCAGTGAACGGGGAGCCCAAGAGACCCAGTACTTC.

This chain connects TRBV29-1 to TRBJ2-5, with 10 bases aligning to TRBD2. V lost 0 bases to trimming and J lost 11 bases; unmatched junction nucleotides: 12. The CDR3 totals 15 residues. Germline V gene lookup returns CDR1 SQVTM and CDR2 ANQGSEA. The CDR3 region is CSVEDLPSGGQEQYF. The CDR3 coding sequence is TGCAGCGTTGAAGACTTACCTAGCGGGGGCCAAGAGCAGTACTTC.

There are a few counts of this clone. The gene calls are TRBV5-6 and TRBJ2-5; no clear D gene. Trimming shortened V by 0 bases and J by 3 bases, and 6 bases separated the two germline ends. Germline V CDR1 and CDR2: SGHDT, YYEEEE. This CDR3 is built from 13 residues. In DNA form, the CDR3 reads TGTGCCAGCAGCTTGGACGCGGAAGAGACCCAGTACTTC. It yields the protein CASSLDAEETQYF.

This clone was seen more than once but under ten times. The genes are TRBV5-6 and TRBJ2-4; the match to TRBD1 covers 7 bases. Germline CDR1 and CDR2: SGHDT and YYEEEE. CDR3 length equals 15 residues. With V trimmed by 0 bases and J by 8 bases, 8 bases remained unmatched. The CDR3 sequence: CASSLVGTAGDIQYF. The DNA for the CDR3 is TGTGCCAGCAGCTTGGTCGGGACAGCCGGGGACATTCAGTACTTC. The full variable domain, rest sourced from reference TRBV5-6 and TRBJ2-4, is DAGVTQSPTHLIKTRGQQVTLRCSPKSGHDTVSWYQQALGQGPQFIFQYYEEEERQRGNFPDRFSGHQFPNYSSELNVNALLLGDSALYLCASSLVGTAGDIQYFGAGTRLSVL.

V is TRBV29-1 and J is TRBJ1-1; 7 nucleotides line up with TRBD1. Germline CDR1 is SQVTM and CDR2 is ANQGSEA. V lost 4 bases, J lost 5 bases, and 16 bases stayed unmatched. The CDR3 spans 16 residues. The CDR3 bases are TGCAGCGTTGCCCGGGAGGGGGCAGGCCGTGGGACTGAAGCTTTCTTT. Protein: CSVAREGAGRGTEAFF. Full variable domain (outside the CDR3, taken from reference TRBV29-1 and TRBJ1-1): SAVISQKPSRDICQRGTSLTIQCQVDSQVTMMFWYRQQPGQSLTLIATANQGSEATYESGFVIDKFPISRPNLTFSTLTVSNMSPEDSSIYLCSVAREGAGRGTEAFFGQGTRLTVV.

J is TRBJ2-4 and V is TRBV5-1, with 8 bases that match TRBD1. The trim removed 3 bases at V and 0 bases at J, leaving 11 bases unmatched. CDR3 length: 18 amino acids. Germline CDR1 reads SGHRS; CDR2 reads YFSETQ. The CDR3: CASSSGTPTGVAKNIQYF. The CDR3 DNA follows: TGCGCCAGCAGCTCGGGAACTCCGACAGGGGTAGCCAAAAACATTCAGTACTTC.